The clone carrying this TCR beta chain turned up a few times. Its antigen is still unknown. These data are taken from a study of regulatory T cells in long-lasting Graves disease. General study points: Favoring TRBV28, TRBJ1-2 and TRBJ2-5 was a feature seen in persistent disease.

This CDR3 comprises 11 residues. Germline loops: CDR1 DFQATT, CDR2 SNEGSKA (reference sequence). V gave up 3 bases and J gave up 3 bases, with 5 bases separating them. The TCR beta library used iRepertoire HTBI primers with Arm-PCR amplification of CDR3. TCRdb recomputed calls from the multiplex PCR reads with MiXCR, one row per CDR3 protein. The profile shows approximately 290,000 distinct CDR3 sequences, approximately 20% of them singletons. The time point is: persistent/refractory GD, antithyroid drugs over 5 years with positive TRAb. With RNA extracted from PBMCs as input, the TCR library was made.

V and J are TRBV20-1 and TRBJ1-2; D gene ambiguous. The clonotype was recovered from a female donor with Graves disease. Material: peripheral blood mononuclear cells (PBMCs), obtained when the disease was refractory, from a patient treated with antithyroid drugs. CDR3 bases: TGCAGTGCTAGCGGGGACTATGGCTACACCTTC. Translating gives CSASGDYGYTF.